A single TCR beta chain is shown here with its context. The antigen is not known. The junction shows a germline mismatch at one end, possibly a read error. The CDR3 contains 15 residues. The germline gives CDR1 SGHTA, CDR2 FQGNSA. The entry originates in a study of CD8+CD57+ T cells in acquired aplastic anemia. Genomic DNA provided the template from which TCR beta VDJ and CDR3 profiles were obtained. TCRdb analysed the reads with MiXCR anew, one entry per CDR3 protein. Here the sample spans some 410,000 distinct CDR3 sequences, around 72% being singletons. Study results and caveats: The number of CD8+ CDR3 sequences shared by patients and controls was twenty-nine.

What was sequenced was sorted CD4+, CD8+, or CD8+CD57+ T cells (not recorded which) from PBMCs. The chain has TRBV7-2 and TRBJ1-2; 10 bases fit TRBD1. This clonotype originated in a human donor in good health, serving as a control. In DNA form, the CDR3 reads TGTGCCAGCAGGTCAGGACAGGGGGGGGCTTATGGTTACACCTTC. It specifies CASRSGQGGAYGYTF.